These T cell receptor beta chains were read from a single sample in a study of cytomegalovirus exposure and HLA in healthy donors. Assay: immunoSEQ multiplex PCR; the TCRdb copy retains only in-frame clones and omits some. Seen in this sample are roughly 220,000 clones; the ten most common clones hold over 0.95%. The sequenced sample was PBMCs. The receptors derive from a girl aged 2 to 9 in good health and CMV-seropositive. Each CDR3 is given without its conserved first and last residue.

v_gene: TRBV19; CDR3aa: ASSKGAGFSQNGAF
v_gene: TRBV27; CDR3aa: ASSFRLAGENTGELF
v_gene: TRBV7-9; CDR3aa: ASSWAGQGYYEQY
v_gene: TRBV18; CDR3aa: ASSRPSVSSYEQY
v_gene: TRBV6-5; CDR3aa: ASSSSWGADTQY
v_gene: TRBV4-2; CDR3aa: ASSQVEGTNSGANVLT
v_gene: TRBV28; CDR3aa: AGTSGRFGEQF
v_gene: TRBV5-1; CDR3aa: ASSTGQGTDTDTQY
v_gene: TRBV11-3; CDR3aa: ASSLDFGGNTGELF
v_gene: TRBV10-3; CDR3aa: AISEYAGGHRTDTQY
v_gene: TRBV29-1; CDR3aa: SVEGESNTGELF
v_gene: TRBV6-1; CDR3aa: ASSARDRVDEQF
v_gene: TRBV6-5; CDR3aa: ASGSDGRVDTQY
v_gene: TRBV5-1; CDR3aa: ASSLDFGNTEAF
v_gene: TRBV14; CDR3aa: ASSLTGLSYEQY
v_gene: TRBV28; CDR3aa: ASSGLGNQPQH
v_gene: TRBV27; CDR3aa: VSSRRGSLTYEQY
v_gene: TRBV9; CDR3aa: ASSGGGTYEQY
v_gene: TRBV4-2; CDR3aa: ASSQEGAGDANTEAF
v_gene: TRBV27; CDR3aa: ASSLRQGSSYNEQF
v_gene: TRBV2; CDR3aa: ASSADRGLWGGELF
v_gene: TRBV5-4; CDR3aa: ASSLEVDRLSSEAF
v_gene: TRBV29-1; CDR3aa: SVEGREMAKNIQY
v_gene: TRBV7-2; CDR3aa: ASSPDYPDTQY
v_gene: TRBV25-1; CDR3aa: ASSFGTGRDYT
v_gene: TRBV6-6; CDR3aa: AGEERDNPSYEQY
v_gene: TRBV27; CDR3aa: ASRWTGVNEQF
v_gene: TRBV5-1; CDR3aa: ASSNLQTPSMNTEAF
v_gene: TRBV27; CDR3aa: ASSLEMGANYGYT
v_gene: TRBV7-9; CDR3aa: ASSSYRGSSYNEQF
v_gene: TRBV28; CDR3aa: ASSLGGGGSGNTIY